This is a list of T cell receptor beta chains from one sample in a study of cytomegalovirus exposure and HLA in healthy donors. The data were produced by immunoSEQ multiplex PCR, yet TCRdb's version contains in-frame clones alone and is incomplete. Of 95,000 to 120,000 clones in the sample, 70% to 80% were seen once. The specimen sequenced was PBMCs. The receptors were sampled from a woman aged 40 to 50 in good health and CMV-seropositive. CDR3s include the opening cysteine and the closing phenylalanine or tryptophan. Each record gives: J gene, D gene, clone size, V gene, CDR3 length, CDR3 DNA, CDR3 protein. The D gene is left open where the match is weak. Size tells how often a clone was seen (once, few, many) or the class of an expanded clone, and some rows leave it out.

TRBJ2-1 TRBD2 - TRBV4-2 19 TGTGCCAGCAGCCAAGGGCGGGGGGCGGGGCCAACCCGTTACAATGAGCAGTTCTTC CASSQGRGAGPTRYNEQFF
TRBJ1-2 - - TRBV13 12 TGTGCCAGCAGCTTAGGAGGGGTCGGCTACACCTTC CASSLGGVGYTF
TRBJ1-2 - few TRBV6-6 13 TGTGCCAGCAGCCCTCGGGGAGTGTTTGGCTACACCTTC CASSPRGVFGYTF
TRBJ2-3 - - TRBV5-1 17 TGCGCCAGCCGCGTCCTGGCCCAAACTATTAGCACAGATACGCAGTATTTT CASRVLAQTISTDTQYF
TRBJ1-2 - - TRBV4-3 15 TGCGCCAGCAGCCAAGATCTGATAGCTAACTATGGCTACACCTTC CASSQDLIANYGYTF
TRBJ2-3 TRBD2 - TRBV5-3 17 TGTGCCAGAAGCCGGACTAGCGGGAGGAAGACCGCAGATACGCAGTATTTT CARSRTSGRKTADTQYF
TRBJ2-7 - - TRBV2 14 TGTGCCAGCTCCAGGGCCAGTTCCTCCTACGAGCAGTACTTC CASSRASSSYEQYF
TRBJ2-4 TRBD2 - TRBV19 14 TGTGCCAGTAGTGCGGGGGTGGGTAAAAACATTCAGTACTTC CASSAGVGKNIQYF
TRBJ2-7 - - TRBV6-6 15 TGTGCCAGCAGTTACGTTCTCAGGTCCGGCTACGAGCAGTACTTC CASSYVLRSGYEQYF
TRBJ2-7 TRBD1 - TRBV9 16 TGTGCCAGCAGCGTAGGGGGGACAGTGGATGCCTACGAGCAGTACTTC CASSVGGTVDAYEQYF
TRBJ1-5 TRBD1 - TRBV19 17 TGTGCCAGTAGTACGGGGGCCGGGAGGGGGCTGGGTCAGCCCCAGCATTTT CASSTGAGRGLGQPQHF
TRBJ2-3 - few TRBV5-8 16 TGTGCCAGCAGCCAAGGACAGAAAACTAGCACAGATACGCAGTATTTT CASSQGQKTSTDTQYF
TRBJ2-3 TRBD2 - TRBV5-6 17 TGTGCCAGCAGCTATGACTTTAGCGGGAGTGGCACAGATACGCAGTATTTT CASSYDFSGSGTDTQYF
TRBJ2-2 - - TRBV19 16 TGTGCCAGTAGCACCTCGGAGACGGGGAACACCGGGGAGCTGTTTTTT CASSTSETGNTGELFF
TRBJ1-2 TRBD1 - TRBV7-8 14 TGTGCCAGCAGCTCCGGACAGGCACGCTATGGCTACACCTTC CASSSGQARYGYTF
TRBJ2-7 - - TRBV6-1 14 TGTGCCAGCAGGCCGAGCGATATTTTTTACGAGCAGTACTTC CASRPSDIFYEQYF
TRBJ1-2 TRBD1 - TRBV5-1 15 TGCGCCAGCAGCCCATGGACAGGGGGCGCGTCGGGCTACACCTTC CASSPWTGGASGYTF
TRBJ2-4 - once TRBV4-2 17 TGTGCCAGCAGCCAAGATCTGAGGAGTAGCTCAGAGAACATTCAGTACTTC CASSQDLRSSSENIQYF
TRBJ2-1 - - TRBV29-1 15 TGCAGCGTTGAAGATATACGATCAGGCATCAATGAGCAGTTCTTC CSVEDIRSGINEQFF
TRBJ2-7 - - TRBV18 16 TGTGCCAGCTCACCAATACCAGGGCGATCTCTCTACGAGCAGTACTTC CASSPIPGRSLYEQYF
TRBJ2-5 TRBD2 - TRBV2 15 TGTGCCAGCAACCGCCTAGCGGGGGGGCAGGGGACCCAGTACTTC CASNRLAGGQGTQYF
TRBJ2-2 - - TRBV5-8 16 TGTGCCAGCAGCCCAGGACACAAAGCGAACACCGGGGAGCTGTTTTTT CASSPGHKANTGELFF
TRBJ2-6 TRBD1 once TRBV4-1 22 TGCGCCAGCAGCCCCCCGGGGGACAGGGCTTTATTTACCCTCTCTGGGGCCAACGTCCTGACTTTC CASSPPGDRALFTLSGANVLTF
TRBJ2-1 - - TRBV5-1 14 TGCGCCAGCAGTGACACCGCGGGCGGGAATGAGCAGTTCTTC CASSDTAGGNEQFF
TRBJ1-4 TRBD1 few TRBV5-1 14 TGCGCCAGCAGCTTGGGACAGGGCAATGAAAAACTGTTTTTT CASSLGQGNEKLFF